This TCR beta chain was found in a study of cytomegalovirus exposure and HLA in healthy donors. Across the whole study: Within the Caucasian-associated ancestry cluster were roughly 79% of the 300 to 450 genotyped donors.

Overall study findings and caveats: Association of a missense DCLRE1C variant with TCR beta V- and J-gene trimming was reported in a later analysis.

The CDR3 is 13 residues long. From germline, CDR1 is SNHLY and CDR2 FYNNEI. Between the trimmed V and J ends, which lost 6 bases and 6 bases, there was a span of 11 bases. With regard to this clone: Its specificity is not known.

The PCR used 60 Vbeta and 13 Jbeta primers. The table came from immunoSEQ multiplex PCR; TCRdb's copy has only in-frame clones and leaves some out. The sample has some 100,000 clones, around 75% seen once. The sequencing input was PBMCs. The receptor was derived from a woman between 18 and 29 years old in good health and CMV-seropositive. This rearrangement joins TRBV2 to TRBJ1-4; D not certain. DNA for the CDR3: TGTGCCAGCAGCGCGCAGGATCATGAAAAACTGTTTTTT. This sequence encodes CASSAQDHEKLFF.